These 32 T cell receptor beta chains were all obtained from the same sample, sequenced in a study of T cell repertoires in cytomegalovirus infection. TCRdb fed the reads into MiXCR, producing one record per CDR3 protein. The sample consists of approximately 630,000 distinct CDR3 sequences, approximately 24% of them appearing once. Specimen: CD8+ T cells from PBMCs. Receptors originate from a human donor in good health (CMV status not recorded). Some clones in this sample may be carry-over from other donors' samples.

This clonotype was counted many times. J is TRBJ2-5 and V is TRBV7-2, with D perhaps TRBD1 or TRBD2 (5 bases each). CDR3 length equals 16 residues. The V end was cut by 1 base, the J end by 0 bases, with 12 bases between. Germline V CDR1 and CDR2: SGHTA, FQGNSA. The CDR3 sequence is CASSLVLGPHQETQYF. The CDR3 nucleotides are TGTGCCAGCAGCTTAGTTTTGGGACCACACCAAGAGACCCAGTACTTC.

This chain links TRBV4-1 with TRBJ1-6; a weak D match, TRBD1 (5 bases). Trimming took off 0 bases at V and 9 bases at J, with 15 bases between the two ends. Germline CDR1 and CDR2: MGHRA and YSYEKL. This CDR3 is built from 16 residues. The CDR3 sequence is CASSQDLGMGLSPLHF. The CDR3 DNA follows: TGCGCCAGCAGCCAAGATCTGGGGATGGGACTTTCACCCCTCCACTTT.

This chain connects TRBV10-3 to TRBJ2-5; 10 bases map to TRBD2. CDR1 ENHRY and CDR2 SYGVKD come from the germline V gene. The CDR3 loop spans 16 amino acids. J gave up 2 bases and V 3 bases, and 6 bases lay outside the gene matches. CDR3 residues: CAISDNSGGTQETQYF. The CDR3 nucleotides are TGTGCCATCAGTGATAATAGCGGGGGGACGCAAGAGACCCAGTACTTC.

Details on this clonotype: A junction boundary mismatches the germline segment, possibly from a read error. CDR3 nucleotides: TGTGCCAGCAGTTTCAGCCAGAACACTGAAACTTTCTTT. Encoded protein: CASSFSQNTETFF. The chain carries TRBV12-3 or TRBV12-4 and TRBJ1-1; D ambiguous. The CDR3 sequence is 13 residues long.

This chain connects TRBV28 to TRBJ2-3; a weak D match, TRBD2 (5 bases). The germline CDR1 and CDR2 sequences are MDHEN and SYDVKM. CDR3 size: 15 residues. V lost 7 bases and J lost 6, with 20 bases in between. Here the CDR3 DNA reads TGTGCCAGCACCCGGGGTATCCTCGACGCGGATACGCAGTATTTT. Translating it yields CASTRGILDADTQYF.

Only a few counts were recorded for this clonotype. The chain links TRBV24-1 to TRBJ2-1, with a possible D match to TRBD2 (6 bases). CDR3 length equals 12 residues. Trimming took 3 bases from V and 10 from J, leaving 9 bases between them. Germline values: CDR1 KGHDR, CDR2 SFDVKD. CDR3 loop: CATSDGGSEQFF. CDR3 in DNA: TGTGCCACCAGTGATGGGGGGTCCGAGCAGTTCTTC.

V and J are TRBV4-3 and TRBJ2-1, with 12 positions matching TRBD1. The CDR3 has 16 residues. CDR1 LGHNA and CDR2 YSLEER come from the germline V gene. V was pared by 3 bases and J by 6 bases, with 6 bases of the junction left unmatched. CDR3: CASSHPGTGGFNEQFF. CDR3 in DNA: TGCGCCAGCAGCCACCCTGGGACAGGGGGCTTCAATGAGCAGTTCTTC.

The gene calls are TRBV29-1 and TRBJ2-7; tentatively, D is TRBD2 (5 bases). CDR1 is SQVTM and CDR2 is ANQGSEA in the germline V gene. The V end was cut by 0 bases, the J end by 3 bases, with 6 bases between. This CDR3 is built from 12 residues. The CDR3 coding sequence is TGCAGCGTTGAAGATCGGGGCTACGAGCAGTACTTC. Translation: CSVEDRGYEQYF.

The chain employs TRBV6-2 or TRBV6-3 and TRBJ2-7; the D call may be TRBD1 or TRBD2 (5 bases each). Germline CDR1 and CDR2: MNHEY and SVGEGT. Between the trimmed V and J ends, which lost 2 bases and 3 bases, there was a span of 14 bases. This CDR3 spans 15 amino acids. The CDR3 is CASSYLSGRDYEQYF. CDR3 nucleotide sequence: TGTGCCAGCAGTTACCTCTCGGGACGGGACTACGAGCAGTACTTC.

This chain joins TRBV7-3 and TRBJ2-2; no firm D call. The germline gives CDR1 SGHTA, CDR2 FQGTGA. V shed 7 bases and J shed 2 bases, with 17 bases lying between them. The CDR3 has 16 amino acids. CDR3 region: CASTVIDHQNTGELFF. The CDR3 nucleotides read TGTGCCAGCACCGTAATCGACCACCAAAACACCGGGGAGCTGTTTTTT.

This clonotype was observed a handful of times. The rearrangement links TRBV7-9 to TRBJ1-6, with D possibly TRBD1 on 6 matching bases. The ends were cut back, 1 base at V and 9 bases at J, with 10 bases in the middle. There are 14 residues in the CDR3. The germline gives CDR1 SEHNR, CDR2 FQNEAQ (reference sequence). Here the CDR3 reads CASSLVDSSSPLHF. The CDR3 region has the DNA TGTGCCAGCAGCTTAGTGGACAGCTCTTCACCCCTCCACTTT.

CDR3 protein: CASSTNIPGANVLTF. The DNA for the CDR3 is TGTGCCAGTAGTACGAACATACCCGGGGCCAACGTCCTGACTTTC. The V and J genes are TRBV19 and TRBJ2-6; D unclear. There are 15 residues in the CDR3. Germline lookup yields CDR1 LNHDA and CDR2 SQIVND (reference sequence). V was shortened by 4 bases and J by 4 bases, with 11 bases between the two germline ends.

The chain combines TRBV18 with TRBJ1-1; weak D call: TRBD1 (5 bases). The CDR3 is 13 residues long. Germline values: CDR1 KGHSH, CDR2 LQKENI. Trimming stripped 3 bases from V and 5 bases from J, with 10 bases between. The CDR3 region is CASSPSRGTEAFF. The DNA for the CDR3 is TGTGCCAGCTCACCCTCCCGGGGGACTGAAGCTTTCTTT.

Only a few counts were recorded for this clonotype. The chain is built from TRBV5-4 and TRBJ2-2, with D possibly being TRBD2 (6 bases). Germline V gives CDR1 SGHNT, CDR2 YYREEE (reference sequence). Trimming removed 4 bases at V and 0 bases at J, with 10 bases between. This CDR3 is 15 amino acids long. CDR3 sequence (DNA): TGTGCCAGCAGCCTGCCTAGCGCGAACACCGGGGAGCTGTTTTTT. Its protein is CASSLPSANTGELFF.

For this clonotype: A much larger clonotype is one base distant, so this may be a read error. The rearrangement links TRBV6-6 to TRBJ2-2, with no clear D. CDR1 MNHNY and CDR2 SVGAGI come from the germline V gene (reference sequence). CDR3 size: 15 residues. CDR3 nucleotides: TGTGCCAGCATTTACTCCGAGACCCACACCGGGGAGCTGTTTTTT. Encoded protein: CASIYSETHTGELFF.

In its sample, this clonotype was seen once. This rearrangement joins TRBV6-2 or TRBV6-3 to TRBJ2-2; tentative D call: TRBD1 (5 bases). This CDR3 region has 16 residues. The germline V and J ends were trimmed by 2 bases and 1 base, with 11 bases remaining between them. CDR1 is MNHEY and CDR2 is SVGEGT in the germline V gene. CDR3 coding DNA: TGTGCCAGCAGTTACCCGCAGGGATTGAACACCGGGGAGCTGTTTTTT. It encodes CASSYPQGLNTGELFF.

This rearrangement joins TRBV7-9 to TRBJ2-1; no clear D. Germline V CDR1 and CDR2: SEHNR, FQNEAQ (reference sequence). The V gene lost 3 bases and the J gene lost 6 bases, with 9 bases spanning the gap. The CDR3 is 13 residues long. The CDR3 spells CASSFGKPNEQFF. CDR3 coding DNA: TGTGCCAGCAGCTTTGGGAAACCCAATGAGCAGTTCTTC.

The sample holds many counts of this clonotype. The V call is TRBV7-8, the J call TRBJ2-5, with 8 nucleotides matching TRBD2. J gave up 3 bases and V 6 bases, and 6 bases lay outside the gene matches. This CDR3 has 14 amino acids. The germline CDR1 and CDR2 sequences are SGHVS and FQNEAQ. The CDR3 loop is CASRSTSGEETQYF. The CDR3 region has the DNA TGTGCCAGCAGGTCCACTAGCGGAGAAGAGACCCAGTACTTC.

V usage is TRBV12-3 or TRBV12-4 and J usage is TRBJ1-1, with unresolved D. This CDR3 region has 12 residues. Trimming took off 1 base at V and 7 bases at J, with 7 bases between the two ends. The CDR3 region has the DNA TGTGCCAGCAGTTTAGGAACCTTTGAAGCTTTCTTT. Amino acid sequence: CASSLGTFEAFF.

This clonotype has a count of ten or more. The V and J genes are TRBV20-1 and TRBJ2-3, with unresolved D. The CDR3 is 14 residues long. The germline gives CDR1 DFQATT, CDR2 SNEGSKA (reference sequence). The germline V and J ends were trimmed by 2 bases and 2 bases, with 11 bases remaining between them. This chain's CDR3 is CSARFMGLTDTQYF. CDR3 sequence (DNA): TGCAGTGCTAGATTCATGGGTCTCACAGATACGCAGTATTTT.

This clonotype came up many times. The chain employs TRBV27 and TRBJ2-1; possible D gene TRBD1, 5 bases. V was pared by 5 bases and J by 7 bases, with 12 bases between. The CDR3 extends over 13 amino acids. Per the germline V gene, CDR1 is MNHEY and CDR2 is SMNVEV (reference sequence). CDR3 bases: TGTGCCAGCAGTCACAACCAGGGTAATGAGCAGTTCTTC. It is translated as CASSHNQGNEQFF.

This clonotype was seen a few times. The gene calls are TRBV20-1 and TRBJ2-4; 7 nucleotides line up with TRBD1. The CDR3 is made up of 14 amino acids. Trimming took 5 bases from V and 5 from J; bases not matched to a gene: 9. Germline loops: CDR1 DFQATT, CDR2 SNEGSKA (reference sequence). The CDR3 nucleotides read TGCAGTGCTGAGGGGACAGCCGGAGAAAACATTCAGTACTTC. Protein: CSAEGTAGENIQYF.

The chain couples TRBV5-8 to TRBJ2-2; D gene uncertain. The V end lost 0 bases, the J end lost 2 bases, and 8 bases lay between the germline ends. The CDR3 has 15 amino acids. Germline-derived CDR1 and CDR2 are SGHTS and YDEGEE. The CDR3 bases are TGTGCCAGCAGCTTGGTTAGCCCCAACACCGGGGAGCTGTTTTTT. Its translation is CASSLVSPNTGELFF.

A remark on this clonotype: At one end, the junction sequence differs from germline, possibly due to a read error. The V gene is TRBV23-1, the J gene TRBJ1-5, with D maybe TRBD1 (6 bases). TRBV23-1 is an ORF for which the function is uncertain. The CDR3 sequence is 18 residues long. The CDR3 region is CANSHCEVQGLGDQPQHF. DNA of the CDR3: TGCGCCAACAGTCACTGCGAAGTGCAGGGGCTCGGGGATCAGCCCCAGCATTTT.

This rearrangement joins TRBV6-2 or TRBV6-3 to TRBJ2-7; D remains unclear. Trimming took 6 bases from V and 1 from J, leaving 10 bases between them. Per germline, CDR1 MNHEY and CDR2 SVGEGT. CDR3 length: 13 residues. This CDR3 reads CASSTAGSYEQYV. The DNA of the CDR3 is TGTGCCAGCAGCACTGCCGGGTCCTACGAGCAGTACGTC.

This clonotype was detected a few times. The junction does not match germline at one end; this may be a read error. This chain uses TRBV7-7 with TRBJ2-1, with 7 positions matching TRBD1. Germline-derived CDR1 and CDR2 are SSHAT and FNYEAQ (reference sequence). The CDR3 contains 16 residues. CDR3 amino acids: CASSSRDRVNINEQFF. DNA of the CDR3: TGTGCTAGCAGCTCTCGCGACAGGGTCAATATCAATGAGCAGTTCTTC. The complete variable domain, with remaining parts taken from reference TRBV7-7 and TRBJ2-1, reads GAGVSQSPRYKVTKRGQDVTLRCDPISSHATLYWYQQALGQGPEFLTYFNYEAQPDKSGLPSDRFSAERPEGSISTLTIQRTEQRDSAMYRCASSSRDRVNINEQFFGPGTRLTVL.

CDR3 protein: CASSLGGQGPHF. CDR3 nucleotides: TGTGCCAGCAGCTTAGGTGGACAGGGCCCGCATTTT. V and J are TRBV7-9 and TRBJ1-5; 8 bases map to TRBD1. The ends lost 1 base at V and 15 bases at J; junction bases unmatched: 5. The CDR3 is made up of 12 amino acids. Germline-derived CDR1 and CDR2 are SEHNR and FQNEAQ (reference sequence).

This rearrangement joins TRBV14 to TRBJ2-3; 7 nucleotides line up with TRBD1. The CDR3 has 15 residues. The V gene end was trimmed by 0 bases and the J gene end by 4 bases; junction bases not matched to a gene: 4. Germline CDR1 reads SGHDN; CDR2 reads FVKESK. CDR3: CASSQEGGSADTQYF. The CDR3 nucleotides are TGTGCCAGCAGCCAAGAAGGGGGCAGCGCAGATACGCAGTATTTT.

The table lists this clonotype with many counts. CDR3 sequence: CASTLGGYNEQFF. CDR3 DNA sequence: TGTGCCAGCACCCTTGGGGGGTACAATGAGCAGTTCTTC. The genes are TRBV7-2 and TRBJ2-1; possibly TRBD2 for D (6 bases). The CDR3 consists of 13 residues. Trimming shortened V by 7 bases and J by 4 bases, and 11 bases separated the two germline ends. The V gene's germline CDR1 is SGHTA and CDR2 FQGNSA.

This clonotype appeared many times. This chain uses TRBV7-2 with TRBJ2-7; D gene ambiguous. The CDR3 contains 13 residues. Trimming cost V 5 bases and J 2 bases, with 10 bases left between them. CDR1 is SGHTA, CDR2 FQGNSA, per germline. CDR3 bases: TGTGCCAGCAGCAATAACCTACCCTACGAGCAGTACTTC. Its protein is CASSNNLPYEQYF.

This sequence joins TRBV19 and TRBJ2-2; D gene unclear. Deletions cut 5 bases from V and 1 base from J, with 14 bases between. The CDR3 sequence is 16 residues long. Germline V gene data show CDR1 as LNHDA and CDR2 as SQIVND (reference sequence). The CDR3 is CASSEVVRLNTGELFF. The CDR3 region has the DNA TGTGCCAGTAGTGAAGTAGTCAGACTGAACACCGGGGAGCTGTTTTTT.

As for this clonotype: At one of its ends the junction is not consistent with the germline gene, which may arise from a read error. J is TRBJ2-7 and V is TRBV5-3, with D perhaps matching TRBD1 (5 bases). TRBV5-3 is treated as an ORF (open reading frame) with a function not yet certain. This CDR3 is 15 amino acids long. The CDR3 protein is CASSPGHSPSYEQHF. The CDR3 DNA is TGTGCCAGCAGTCCCGGACACTCTCCCTCATACGAGCAGCACTTC.